A single sample is the source of the 6 T cell receptor beta chains below, sequenced in a study of shared clonotypes between healthy human individuals. The table came from immunoSEQ multiplex PCR; TCRdb's copy has only in-frame clones and leaves some out. Here the sample spans millions of clones, over 85% being singletons. As defined, naive CD8 cells were CD45RO-negative and positively selected for CCR7, with terminally differentiated effector memory CD45RA+ cells excluded. The sequencing sample was made of naive CD8+ T cells sorted from blood. The receptor set was obtained from a man between 18 and 35 years old in good health.

This clone has more than one count but fewer than ten. This chain uses TRBV30 with TRBJ1-1, with D perhaps matching TRBD1 (5 bases). V was cut by 3 bases and J by 4 bases, with 15 bases left in between. The CDR3 is 14 residues long. The germline gives CDR1 GTSNPN, CDR2 SVGIG (reference sequence). The CDR3 sequence: CAWSGEQAPTEAFF. The CDR3 region has the DNA TGTGCCTGGAGCGGGGAACAGGCCCCCACTGAAGCTTTCTTT.

The rearrangement uses TRBV7-9 and TRBJ2-7; no firm D call. The V gene lost 6 bases and the J gene lost 4 bases, with 13 bases spanning the gap. CDR3 size: 13 residues. Germline V gives CDR1 SEHNR, CDR2 FQNEAQ (reference sequence). The CDR3 is CASRRLAGYEQYF. The CDR3 nucleotides are TGTGCCAGCAGAAGGTTAGCCGGGTACGAGCAGTACTTC.

The chain recombines TRBV5-1 with TRBJ2-2; 10 bases are a match to TRBD2. V gave up 4 bases and J gave up 0 bases; unmatched junction bases: 9. The CDR3 has 18 residues. Germline V gene data show CDR1 as SGHRS and CDR2 as YFSETQ. CDR3 nucleotides: TGCGCCAGCAGCCCTAAGACTAGCGGGTTTACGAACACCGGGGAGCTGTTTTTT. Translating it yields CASSPKTSGFTNTGELFF.

The rearrangement links TRBV30 to TRBJ2-1, with D perhaps TRBD2 (6 bases). The V end was cut by 1 base, the J end by 7 bases, with 23 bases between. There are 17 residues in the CDR3. The germline V gene encodes CDR1 GTSNPN and CDR2 SVGIG (reference sequence). The DNA for the CDR3 is TGTGCCTGGAGTGAGGGGACTCCGAATCCGAAAACGAATGAGCAGTTCTTC. Its protein product is CAWSEGTPNPKTNEQFF.

V and J are TRBV7-2 and TRBJ1-1; D not resolved. Trimming took off 1 base at V and 3 bases at J, with 12 bases between the two ends. This CDR3 is built from 15 residues. Germline V lookup: CDR1 SGHTA, CDR2 FQGNSA. The CDR3 DNA sequence: TGTGCCAGCAGCTTAGAGGCTGGGCTGGACACTGAAGCTTTCTTT. Translation: CASSLEAGLDTEAFF.

The chain uses TRBV6-1 and TRBJ2-7; 10 bases agree with TRBD2. CDR1 and CDR2 (germline): MNHNS, SASEGT. V lost 0 bases and J lost 2; bases outside the gene matches: 4. The CDR3 length is 16 residues. The DNA for the CDR3 is TGTGCCAGCAGTGAAGCTAGAGCGGGAGGGCCCTACGAGCAGTACTTC. This codes for CASSEARAGGPYEQYF.